The 9 T cell receptor beta chains in this list originate from one sample, sequenced in a study of shared clonotypes between healthy human individuals. Profiling relied on immunoSEQ multiplex PCR, and the TCRdb table lists in-frame clones only, not all of them. The sample gives fewer than 2.5 million clones, approximately 93% of which show up once; 0.36% is in the top ten. Sample: naive CD4+ T cells from PBMCs. As for subset: CD45RA+ positively selected. These receptors originate from a man aged 18 to 35 in good health. Some clones in this sample may be carry-over from other donors' samples.

The CDR3 sequence: CASSPRPPTSGGVQFF. The CDR3 bases are TGTGCCAGCAGCCCCCGACCTCCGACTAGCGGAGGTGTGCAGTTCTTC. The chain is built from TRBV7-6 and TRBJ2-1; TRBD2 aligns across 9 bases. In germline, CDR1 is SGHVS, CDR2 FNYEAQ. This CDR3 is 16 amino acids long. Trimming removed 5 bases from V and 12 bases from J; junction bases left unmatched: 17.

This rearrangement joins TRBV5-5 to TRBJ2-7, with TRBD1 as a possible D gene (7 bases). The CDR3 consists of 14 residues. Germline lookup yields CDR1 SGHKS and CDR2 YYEKEE (reference sequence). The V end was cut by 5 bases, the J end by 1 base, with 13 bases between. This chain's CDR3 is CASRRQGGSYEQYF. CDR3 in DNA: TGTGCCAGCAGACGACAGGGAGGATCCTACGAGCAGTACTTC.

Points on this clone: Other DNA sequences within the sample encode an identical CDR3. The V and J genes are TRBV10-1 and TRBJ2-1; D is ambiguous. The V gene lost 2 bases and the J gene lost 1 base, with 9 bases spanning the gap. This CDR3 has 15 residues. The germline V gene encodes CDR1 WNHNN and CDR2 SYGVQD (reference sequence). Here the CDR3 DNA reads TGCGCCAGCAGTGAGGGGGTAGCTTCCTACAATGAGCAGTTCTTC. Its protein product is CASSEGVASYNEQFF.

This rearrangement joins TRBV5-1 to TRBJ2-7; D not resolved. This CDR3 comprises 16 residues. CDR1 and CDR2 (germline): SGHRS, YFSETQ. Trimming pared 0 bases from V and 1 base from J, leaving 14 bases between. CDR3 DNA sequence: TGCGCCAGCAGCTTGGACCCACCAGGTTTATCCTACGAGCAGTACTTC. Amino acids: CASSLDPPGLSYEQYF.

The chain uses TRBV7-3 and TRBJ2-7; 7 bases align to TRBD2. CDR3 length: 15 amino acids. With V trimmed by 0 bases and J by 0 bases, 2 bases remained unmatched. CDR1 and CDR2 from the germline V gene are SGHTA and FQGTGA. CDR3: CASSLTGGSSYEQYF. Here the CDR3 DNA reads TGTGCCAGCAGCTTAACGGGCGGGAGCTCCTACGAGCAGTACTTC.

The chain is built from TRBV7-3 and TRBJ2-3; no firm D call. CDR3 length: 14 residues. V dropped 5 bases and J dropped 4 bases, with 13 bases sitting between them. Germline V gene lookup returns CDR1 SGHTA and CDR2 FQGTGA. This chain's CDR3 is CASSPTDLADTQYF. The CDR3 nucleotides are TGTGCCAGCAGCCCCACAGACCTGGCAGATACGCAGTATTTT.

The V gene is TRBV27, the J gene TRBJ2-7; D might be TRBD2 (6 bases). The germline CDR1 and CDR2 sequences are MNHEY and SMNVEV (reference sequence). CDR3 length: 15 amino acids. V gave up 4 bases and J gave up 0 bases, with 13 bases separating them. CDR3 nucleotides: TGTGCCAGCAGTTCCCTCCGGGACTTCTCCTACGAGCAGTACTTC. This sequence encodes CASSSLRDFSYEQYF.

V is TRBV7-8 and J is TRBJ1-2, with 8 positions matching TRBD1. Trimming took 4 bases from V and 6 from J; bases not matched to a gene: 4. CDR1 is SGHVS and CDR2 is FQNEAQ in the germline V gene. This CDR3 has 13 amino acids. DNA of the CDR3: TGTGCCAGCAGCTGGGCAGGGGGCGATGGCTACACCTTC. Translation: CASSWAGGDGYTF.

This chain joins TRBV6-6 and TRBJ2-7; the D gene could be TRBD1 or TRBD2 (7 bases each). The germline V and J ends were trimmed by 0 bases and 3 bases, with 15 bases remaining between them. Germline V lookup: CDR1 MNHNY, CDR2 SVGAGI (reference sequence). The CDR3 loop spans 16 amino acids. CDR3 sequence reads: CASSYSQGGTNYEQYF. CDR3 nucleotides: TGTGCCAGCAGTTACTCCCAGGGGGGGACTAACTACGAGCAGTACTTC.